This TCR beta chain is from a study of response to subunit inactivated influenza vaccine. This clonotype has at least ten counts. Germline and junction disagree at one end, which may indicate a read error. In TCRdb, the RT-PCR reads were re-called with MiXCR into one record per CDR3 protein. Altogether around 570,000 distinct CDR3 sequences are present, 11% being singletons, with the ten largest covering 8% to 13%. The same sample was also used in a study of T cells expressing NK-cell markers. That report adds: Researchers built TCR beta cDNA using 5'RACE template switching with UMIs. Sorted CD3+CD56+NKG2C+, CD3+CD56+NKG2C- and CD3+CD56-NKG2C+ T-cell subsets were beta-chain profiled. Of the CD8+ T cell pool in over 5 donors, about 1.0-7.0% was accounted for by dominant NKG2C+ clonotypes. Also leading the CD3+CD56-NKG2C+ fraction in a handful of donors were these clonotypes. Whether expanded NKG2C+ T cell clones were HCMV-specific remained unclear.

The sequence derives from a man aged 50-59 years who received an inactivated influenza vaccine. The sequenced sample was PBMCs from blood, obtained on the day of vaccination.

The CDR3 here is CSVTSGTSGSFRF. For the CDR3, the DNA is TGCAGCGTTACGTCCGGGACTAGCGGGAGCTTCAGATTT. V and J are TRBV29-1 and TRBJ2-3, with 14 bases matching TRBD2. Looked up from germline, CDR1 is SQVTM and CDR2 is ANQGSEA. The length of the CDR3 is 13 residues.